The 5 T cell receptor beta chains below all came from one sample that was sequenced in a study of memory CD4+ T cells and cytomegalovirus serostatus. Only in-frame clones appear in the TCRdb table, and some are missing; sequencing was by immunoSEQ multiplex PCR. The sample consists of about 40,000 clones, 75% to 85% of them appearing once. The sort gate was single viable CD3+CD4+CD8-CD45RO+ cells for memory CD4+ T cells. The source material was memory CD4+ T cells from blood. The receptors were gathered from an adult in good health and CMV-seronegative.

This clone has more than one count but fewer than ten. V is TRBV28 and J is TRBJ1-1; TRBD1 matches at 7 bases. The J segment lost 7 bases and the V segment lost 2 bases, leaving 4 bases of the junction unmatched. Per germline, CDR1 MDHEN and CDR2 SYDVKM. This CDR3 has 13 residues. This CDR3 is CASSLRWDSEAFF. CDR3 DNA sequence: TGTGCCAGCAGTTTAAGATGGGACAGTGAAGCTTTCTTT.

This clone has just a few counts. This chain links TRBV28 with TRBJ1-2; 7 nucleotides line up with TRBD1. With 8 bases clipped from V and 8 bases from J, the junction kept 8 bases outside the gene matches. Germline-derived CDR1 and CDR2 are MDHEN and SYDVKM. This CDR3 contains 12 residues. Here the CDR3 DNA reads TGTGCCAGCGGAAGGGACAGCTACGGCTACACCTTC. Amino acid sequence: CASGRDSYGYTF.

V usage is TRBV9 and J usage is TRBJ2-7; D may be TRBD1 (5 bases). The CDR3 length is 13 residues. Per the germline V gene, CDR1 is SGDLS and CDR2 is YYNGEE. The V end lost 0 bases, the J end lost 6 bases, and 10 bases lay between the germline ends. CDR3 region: CASSVVDSGEQYF. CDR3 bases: TGTGCCAGCAGCGTAGTAGACAGTGGCGAGCAGTACTTC.

This CDR3 is CSVTPSPSQETQYF. CDR3 nucleotide sequence: TGCAGCGTTACCCCTTCTCCCTCCCAAGAGACCCAGTACTTC. This chain uses TRBV29-1 with TRBJ2-5; the D is unclear. V was cut by 5 bases and J by 1 base, with 14 bases left in between. Germline CDR1 SQVTM, CDR2 ANQGSEA. This CDR3 is 14 amino acids long.

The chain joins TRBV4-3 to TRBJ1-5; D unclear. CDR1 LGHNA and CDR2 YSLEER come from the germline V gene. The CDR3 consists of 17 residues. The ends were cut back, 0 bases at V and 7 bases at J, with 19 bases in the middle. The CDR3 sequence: CASSQDISLGRRQPQHF. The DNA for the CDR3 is TGCGCCAGCAGCCAAGACATAAGTTTAGGGAGACGACAGCCCCAGCATTTT.